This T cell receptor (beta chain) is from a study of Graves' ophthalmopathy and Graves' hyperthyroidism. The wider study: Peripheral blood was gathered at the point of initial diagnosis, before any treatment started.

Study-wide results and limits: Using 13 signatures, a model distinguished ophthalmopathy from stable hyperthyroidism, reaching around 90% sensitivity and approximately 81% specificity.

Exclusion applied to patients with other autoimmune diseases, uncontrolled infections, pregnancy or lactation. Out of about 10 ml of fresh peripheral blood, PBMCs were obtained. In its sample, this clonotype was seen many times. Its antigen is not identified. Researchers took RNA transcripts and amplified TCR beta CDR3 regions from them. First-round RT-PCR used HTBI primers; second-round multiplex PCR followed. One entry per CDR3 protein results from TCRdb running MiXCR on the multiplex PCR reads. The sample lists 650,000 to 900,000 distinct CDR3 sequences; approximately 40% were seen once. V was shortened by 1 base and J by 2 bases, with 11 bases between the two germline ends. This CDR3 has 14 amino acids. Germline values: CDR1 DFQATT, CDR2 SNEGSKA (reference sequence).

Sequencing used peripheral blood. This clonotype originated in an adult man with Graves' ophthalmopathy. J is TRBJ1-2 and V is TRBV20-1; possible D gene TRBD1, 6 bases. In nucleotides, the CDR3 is TGCAGTGCTAGAGCCGCCACAGGGAACTATGGCTACACCTTC. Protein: CSARAATGNYGYTF.